This T cell receptor beta chain was recorded in a study of cytomegalovirus exposure and HLA in healthy donors. On the study more broadly: A subsequent analysis reported that the 95 to 150 validation repertoires were produced on the same platform that had also been used for the 600 to 800 first-cohort repertoires.

The assay was immunoSEQ multiplex PCR, and TCRdb's table has in-frame clones only and misses some. The repertoire has about 190,000 clones, roughly 83% of them found once; the top ten carry roughly 1.5%. This clone was seen only a few times. Its specificity is unknown. The germline gives CDR1 ENHRY, CDR2 SYGVKD. CDR3 length equals 19 residues. Between the trimmed V and J ends, which lost 0 bases and 0 bases, there was a span of 17 bases. The donors were part of the validation cohort of 120 subjects. That cohort was separate from the first cohort, which comprised 666 subjects. Study-level points and caveats: Subsequent analysis found a tendency for first-cohort TCR clusters to co-occur within the 95 to 150 validation repertoires. With high specificity and sensitivity, the classifier reportedly diagnosed cytomegalovirus status.

The sample comprised PBMCs. The origin of this receptor is a woman under 30 in good health and CMV-seronegative. This chain connects TRBV10-3 to TRBJ1-4; D call uncertain. The CDR3 DNA reads as TGTGCCATCAGTGAGTCGGAGGGTGGAGGATTTGCAACTAATGAAAAACTGTTTTTT. Residues: CAISESEGGGFATNEKLFF.